Listed below are T cell receptor beta chains from one sample, sequenced in a study of blood T cell repertoires in COVID-19. Generated by immunoSEQ multiplex PCR, the TCRdb table keeps only in-frame clones and is missing some. The data show fewer than 200,000 clones, less than 85% seen once. Sequences were obtained from PBMCs or T cells enriched from blood (not recorded which). These receptors came from a woman aged 45 to 65 who had recovered from COVID-19. Both conserved end residues are part of each CDR3. Size is stated for part of the rows, as once, few or many counts, or as a class when the clone is expanded.

-,TRBJ1-4,TRBV4-1,CASSQQGGFVTNEKLFF
many,TRBJ2-5,TRBV7-3,CASSPGSTRQETQYF
once,TRBJ2-1,TRBV29-1,CSVTSTSGKQFF
-,TRBJ2-2,TRBV7-7,CASSPDSGGSNTGELFF
-,TRBJ2-3,TRBV30,CAWSVLSGTSTDTQYF
-,TRBJ2-5,TRBV19,CASSIEAGTSGDQETQYF
-,TRBJ1-2,TRBV7-9,CASSLGGTGRKDGYTF
-,TRBJ1-2,TRBV10-3,CAISEGGGSVYGYTF
-,TRBJ2-5,TRBV9,CASSVLAGGTQYF
-,TRBJ1-5,TRBV6-2/TRBV6-3,CASSRPVSGGWQPQHF
-,TRBJ1-6,TRBV3-1/TRBV3-2,CASSQGWGRINNSPLHF
-,TRBJ2-5,TRBV14,CASRPTLATRAPEETQYF
-,TRBJ1-3,TRBV10-1,CASSPGGSGNTIYF
once,TRBJ1-2,TRBV18,CASSLDRGANYGYTF
once,TRBJ2-5,TRBV5-1,CASSLEGAQETQYF
-,TRBJ1-1,TRBV20-1,CSASSGNTEAFF
-,TRBJ2-2,TRBV19,CASKPLDRFTGELFF
-,TRBJ1-3,TRBV6-5,CATRRGTPGNTIYF
-,TRBJ1-2,TRBV7-9,CASSERMDYGYTF
-,TRBJ1-1,TRBV5-4,CASTPTPDRGAEAFF
-,TRBJ2-2,TRBV5-1,CASSMGRVPGELFF
-,TRBJ2-3,TRBV11-3,CASSLTRTERPVTQYF
-,TRBJ1-5,TRBV11-2,CASRGGGRNQPQHF
-,TRBJ2-1,TRBV20-1,CSASWAGTSGRAGDEQFF
-,TRBJ1-1,TRBV19,CASRDRGNTEAFF
-,TRBJ2-3,TRBV28,CASSPSGTGGPTDTQYF
-,TRBJ1-4,TRBV2,CASSRTARTTNEKLFF
-,TRBJ1-5,TRBV5-4,CASSFGGGGQPQHF
-,TRBJ1-1,TRBV2,CASGNTGMNTEAFF
-,TRBJ1-2,TRBV30,CAWGGMAGPHNYGYTF
few,TRBJ2-3,TRBV6-2/TRBV6-3,CASSLEAGGPDTQYF
-,TRBJ1-1,TRBV12-5,CASGLVRSLGHTEAFF
-,TRBJ1-5,TRBV3-1/TRBV3-2,CASSQDRWEGQPQHF
-,TRBJ2-3,TRBV5-1,CASSLGASGSDTQYF
-,TRBJ2-3,TRBV27,CASSLPGQGSQYF
-,TRBJ2-6,TRBV9,CASSLRASGANVLTF
once,TRBJ1-2,TRBV5-6,CASSRDYGYTF
-,TRBJ1-3,TRBV3-1/TRBV3-2,CASKEGAWGNTIYF
-,TRBJ2-3,TRBV3-1/TRBV3-2,CASSLFGGSGTDTQYF